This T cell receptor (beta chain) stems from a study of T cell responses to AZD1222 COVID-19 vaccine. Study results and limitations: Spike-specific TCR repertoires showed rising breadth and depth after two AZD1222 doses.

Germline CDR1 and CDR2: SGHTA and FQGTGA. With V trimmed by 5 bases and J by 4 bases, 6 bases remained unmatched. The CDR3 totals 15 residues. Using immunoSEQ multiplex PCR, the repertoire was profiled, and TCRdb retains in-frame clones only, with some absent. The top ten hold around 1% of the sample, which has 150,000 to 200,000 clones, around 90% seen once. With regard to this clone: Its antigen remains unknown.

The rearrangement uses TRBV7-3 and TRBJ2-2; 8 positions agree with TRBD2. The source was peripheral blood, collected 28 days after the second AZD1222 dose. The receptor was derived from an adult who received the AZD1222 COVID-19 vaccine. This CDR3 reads CASSPVAGFTGELFF. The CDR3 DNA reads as TGTGCCAGCAGCCCTGTAGCGGGATTCACCGGGGAGCTGTTTTTT.